Listed here is a single TCR beta chain. The sample originates from a study of glioma-infiltrating T cells after dendritic cell vaccination. Primers: 60 V beta forward and 13 J beta reverse. Only in-frame clones appear in the TCRdb table, and some are missing; sequencing was by immunoSEQ multiplex PCR. The sample yields about 49,000 clones, 85% seen once. J gave up 3 bases and V 4 bases, and 5 bases lay outside the gene matches. Germline assignment: CDR1 SGHRS and CDR2 YFSETQ. The CDR3 is 14 residues long. Patients had residual fresh-frozen tumor tissue and more than two years of survival data. Before vaccination, two weeks after the third vaccination, and at progression, PBMC were collected.

Specimen: blood, collected before dendritic cell vaccination. The chain combines TRBV5-1 with TRBJ2-7; 9 bases align to TRBD1. This TCR was recovered from a human donor with glioblastoma. The chain's CDR3 is CASSLAGQGYEQYF. The CDR3 coding sequence is TGCGCCAGCAGCCTGGCGGGACAGGGCTACGAGCAGTACTTC.